This entry concerns a single TCR beta chain. CD4+ T cells from unexposed donors were obtained before the COVID-19 pandemic (2011-2018). Naive and memory CD4+ T cells were separated from cryopreserved PBMCs. This specimen comes from a study of CD4 T cells in relation to SARS-CoV-2 and coronaviruses. Germline assignment: CDR1 MDHEN and CDR2 SYDVKM. This CDR3 comprises 21 residues. V gave up 4 bases and J gave up 7 bases; unmatched junction bases: 20. Naive and memory CD4+ T cell DNA was deep-sequenced without culture. Sequencing was performed with immunoSEQ multiplex PCR; in TCRdb, only in-frame clones are kept and a portion is missing. The table records roughly 71,000 clones, around 87% of them present only once.

This sequence originates from a human donor in good health. Sequencing was performed on memory CD4+ T cells from PBMCs. The chain combines TRBV28 with TRBJ2-1; 15 bases agree with TRBD2. CDR3 sequence (DNA): TGTGCCAGCAGTTCTAACGTACGGGGGACTAGCGGGGGGACCCGCATAAATGAGCAGTTCTTC. Translated, it gives CASSSNVRGTSGGTRINEQFF.